Ten or more counts support the clone carrying this T cell receptor (beta chain). Its antigen is unidentified. Breast cancer patients provided tissue from their axillary draining lymph nodes. The CDR3 covers 16 residues. V lost 0 bases, J lost 6 bases, and 3 bases stayed unmatched. Per the germline V gene, CDR1 is LGHNA and CDR2 is YSLEER. These data belong to a study of breast tumors, draining lymph nodes, adjacent tissues. General observations from the study: Findings are consistent with lymph node origin and intratumoral expansion of most tumor T cells.

One entry per CDR3 protein results from TCRdb running MiXCR on the multiplex PCR reads. The sample has about 94,000 distinct CDR3 sequences, around 29% seen once; the top ten hold 8.1%. V gene TRBV4-3 combines with J gene TRBJ1-6, with 9 bases lining up with TRBD1. The clonotype comes from a female donor with breast cancer. Some clones in this sample may be carry-over from other donors' samples. Sequenced input: axillary lymph node tissue. CDR3 bases: TGCGCCAGCAGCCAAGATCCGGGACAGGGTAATTCACCCCTCCACTTT. Protein sequence: CASSQDPGQGNSPLHF.